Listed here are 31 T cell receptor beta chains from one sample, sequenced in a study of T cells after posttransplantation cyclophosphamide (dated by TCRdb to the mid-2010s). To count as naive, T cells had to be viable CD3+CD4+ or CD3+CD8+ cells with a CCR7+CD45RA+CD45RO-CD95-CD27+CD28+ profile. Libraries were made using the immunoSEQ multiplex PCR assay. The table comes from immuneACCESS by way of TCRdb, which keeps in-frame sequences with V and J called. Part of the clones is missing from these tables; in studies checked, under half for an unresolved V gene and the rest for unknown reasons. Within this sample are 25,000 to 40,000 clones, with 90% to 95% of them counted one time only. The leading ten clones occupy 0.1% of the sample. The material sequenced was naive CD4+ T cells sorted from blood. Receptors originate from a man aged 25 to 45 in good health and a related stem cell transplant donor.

The CDR3 DNA reads TGCGCCAGCAGCTTGGCCCTGGGGAGCTCCTACGAGCAGTACTTC. Its translation is CASSLALGSSYEQYF. The V call is TRBV5-1, the J call TRBJ2-7; D is possibly TRBD2 (5 bases). There are 15 residues in the CDR3. The germline V gene has CDR1 SGHRS and CDR2 YFSETQ. V was shortened by 0 bases and J by 0 bases, with 10 bases between the two germline ends.

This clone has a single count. The CDR3 DNA is TGTGCCAGCAGCGCCGGACAGAGCAAAGCTTTCTTT. Translation: CASSAGQSKAFF. V gene TRBV11-1 combines with J gene TRBJ1-1, with TRBD1 as a possible D gene (6 bases). Trimming removed 5 bases from V and 9 bases from J, with 13 bases in between. The CDR3 totals 12 residues. From germline, CDR1 is SGHAT and CDR2 FQDESV (reference sequence).

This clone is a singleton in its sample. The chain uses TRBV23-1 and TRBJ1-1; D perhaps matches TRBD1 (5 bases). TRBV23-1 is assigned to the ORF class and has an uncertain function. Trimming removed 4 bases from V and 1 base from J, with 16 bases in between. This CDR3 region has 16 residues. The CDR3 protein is CASSPIEGHPNTEAFF. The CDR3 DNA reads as TGCGCCAGCAGTCCGATTGAAGGACATCCGAACACTGAAGCTTTCTTT.

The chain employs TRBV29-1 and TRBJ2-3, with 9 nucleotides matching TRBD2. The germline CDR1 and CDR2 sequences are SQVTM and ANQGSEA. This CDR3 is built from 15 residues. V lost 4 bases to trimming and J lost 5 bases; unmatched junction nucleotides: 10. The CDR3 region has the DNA TGCAGCGTTGCCCTCAGACTAGCGGTGAGAGATACGCAGTATTTT. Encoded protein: CSVALRLAVRDTQYF.

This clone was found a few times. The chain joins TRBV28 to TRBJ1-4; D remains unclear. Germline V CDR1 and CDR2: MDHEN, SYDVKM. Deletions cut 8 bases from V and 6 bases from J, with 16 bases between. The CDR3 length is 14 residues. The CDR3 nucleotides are TGTGCCAGCTCTAGCATGGTTAGGGATGAAAAACTGTTTTTT. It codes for CASSSMVRDEKLFF.

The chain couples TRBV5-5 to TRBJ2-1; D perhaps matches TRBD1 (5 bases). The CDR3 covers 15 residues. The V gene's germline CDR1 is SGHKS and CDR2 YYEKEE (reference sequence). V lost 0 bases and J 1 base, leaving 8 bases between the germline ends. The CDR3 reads CASSLDRFSYNEQFF. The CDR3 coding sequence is TGTGCCAGCAGCTTGGACAGGTTTTCCTACAATGAGCAGTTCTTC.

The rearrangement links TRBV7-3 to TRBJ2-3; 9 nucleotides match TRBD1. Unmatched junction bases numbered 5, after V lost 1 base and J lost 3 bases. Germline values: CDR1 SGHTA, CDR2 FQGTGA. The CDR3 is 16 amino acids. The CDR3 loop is CASSLKPGQGTDTQYF. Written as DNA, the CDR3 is TGTGCCAGCAGCTTAAAACCTGGACAGGGGACAGATACGCAGTATTTT.

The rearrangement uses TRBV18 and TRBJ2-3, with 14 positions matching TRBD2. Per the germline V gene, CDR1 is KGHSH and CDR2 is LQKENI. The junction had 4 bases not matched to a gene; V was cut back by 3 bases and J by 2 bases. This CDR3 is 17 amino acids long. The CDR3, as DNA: TGTGCCAGCTCACCCAGGACTAGCGGGGGGAACACAGATACGCAGTATTTT. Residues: CASSPRTSGGNTDTQYF. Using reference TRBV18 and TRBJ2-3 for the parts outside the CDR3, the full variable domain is NAGVMQNPRHLVRRRGQEARLRCSPMKGHSHVYWYRQLPEEGLKFMVYLQKENIIDESGMPKERFSAEFPKEGPSILRIQQVVRGDSAAYFCASSPRTSGGNTDTQYFGPGTRLTVL.

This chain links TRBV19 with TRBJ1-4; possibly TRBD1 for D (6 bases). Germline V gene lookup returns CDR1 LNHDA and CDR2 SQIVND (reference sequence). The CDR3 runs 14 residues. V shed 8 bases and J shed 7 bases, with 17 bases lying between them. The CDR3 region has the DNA TGTGCCAGTTCTAGGGGGGGGTTGGGTGAAAAACTGTTTTTT. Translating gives CASSRGGLGEKLFF.

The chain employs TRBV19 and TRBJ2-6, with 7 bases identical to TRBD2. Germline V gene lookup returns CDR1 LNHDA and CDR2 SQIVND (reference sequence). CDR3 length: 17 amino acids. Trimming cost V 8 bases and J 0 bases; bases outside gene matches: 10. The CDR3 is CASLPGGISSGANVLTF. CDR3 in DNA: TGTGCCAGTCTCCCCGGGGGGATTTCCTCTGGGGCCAACGTCCTGACTTTC. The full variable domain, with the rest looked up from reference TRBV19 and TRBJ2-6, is DGGITQSPKYLFRKEGQNVTLSCEQNLNHDAMYWYRQDPGQGLRLIYYSQIVNDFQKGDIAEGYSVSREKKESFPLTVTSAQKNPTAFYLCASLPGGISSGANVLTFGAGSRLTVL.

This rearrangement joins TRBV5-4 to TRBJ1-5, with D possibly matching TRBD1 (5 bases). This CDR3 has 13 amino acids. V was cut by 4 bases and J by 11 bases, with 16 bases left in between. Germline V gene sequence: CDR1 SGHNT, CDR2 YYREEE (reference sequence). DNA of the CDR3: TGTGCCAGCAGCCCTCCACAGGTCCTGGCCCAGCATTTT. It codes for CASSPPQVLAQHF.

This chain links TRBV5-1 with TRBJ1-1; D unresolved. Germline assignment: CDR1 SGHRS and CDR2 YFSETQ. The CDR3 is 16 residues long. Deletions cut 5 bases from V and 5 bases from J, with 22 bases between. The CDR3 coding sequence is TGCGCCAGCAGAGCCTTCGACACCCTCCTTTTGACTGAAGCTTTCTTT. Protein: CASRAFDTLLLTEAFF.

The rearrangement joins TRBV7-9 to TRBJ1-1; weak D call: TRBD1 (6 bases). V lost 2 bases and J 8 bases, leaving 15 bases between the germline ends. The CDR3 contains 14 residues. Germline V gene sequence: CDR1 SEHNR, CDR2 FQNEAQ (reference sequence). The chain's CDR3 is CASSLRVGTTEAFF. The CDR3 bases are TGTGCCAGCAGCTTAAGAGTGGGGACAACAGAAGCTTTCTTT.

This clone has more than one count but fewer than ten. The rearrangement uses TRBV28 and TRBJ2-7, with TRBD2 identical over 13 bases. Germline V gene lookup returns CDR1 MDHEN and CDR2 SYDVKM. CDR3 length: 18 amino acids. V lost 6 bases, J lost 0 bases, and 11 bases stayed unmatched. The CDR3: CASSLYWGLAGSSYEQYF. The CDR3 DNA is TGTGCCAGCAGCCTTTACTGGGGACTAGCGGGGTCCTCCTACGAGCAGTACTTC.

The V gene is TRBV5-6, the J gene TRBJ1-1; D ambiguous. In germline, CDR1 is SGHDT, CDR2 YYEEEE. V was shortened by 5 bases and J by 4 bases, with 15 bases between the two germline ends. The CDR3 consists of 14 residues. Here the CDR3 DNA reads TGTGCCAGCAGTGTTTTCGCCGTCGGCACTGAAGCTTTCTTT. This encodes CASSVFAVGTEAFF.

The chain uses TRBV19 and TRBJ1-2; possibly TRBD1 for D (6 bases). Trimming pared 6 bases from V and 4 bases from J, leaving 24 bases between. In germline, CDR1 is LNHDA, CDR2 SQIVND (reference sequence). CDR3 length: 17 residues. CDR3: CASSIPSTGRVAYGYTF. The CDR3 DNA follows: TGTGCCAGTAGCATCCCCTCCACAGGGAGGGTGGCCTATGGCTACACCTTC.

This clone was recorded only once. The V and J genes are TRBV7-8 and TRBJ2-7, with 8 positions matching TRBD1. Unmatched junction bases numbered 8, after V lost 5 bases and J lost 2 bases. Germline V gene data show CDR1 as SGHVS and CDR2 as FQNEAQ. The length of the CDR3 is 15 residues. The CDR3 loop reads CASSQGGQDPYEQYF. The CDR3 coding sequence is TGTGCCAGCAGCCAGGGGGGACAGGACCCCTACGAGCAGTACTTC.

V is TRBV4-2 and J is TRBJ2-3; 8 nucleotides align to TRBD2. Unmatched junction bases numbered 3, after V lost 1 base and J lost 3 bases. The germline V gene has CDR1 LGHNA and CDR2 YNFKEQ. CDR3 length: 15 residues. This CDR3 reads CASSQAAGGTDTQYF. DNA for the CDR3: TGTGCCAGCAGCCAAGCCGCGGGGGGAACAGATACGCAGTATTTT.

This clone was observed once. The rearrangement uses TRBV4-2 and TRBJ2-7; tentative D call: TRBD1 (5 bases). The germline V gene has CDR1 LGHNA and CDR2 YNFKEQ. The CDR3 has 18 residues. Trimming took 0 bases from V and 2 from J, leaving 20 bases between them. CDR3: CASSQDPPDSVRAYEQYF. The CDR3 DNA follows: TGTGCCAGCAGCCAAGATCCTCCTGACAGCGTAAGAGCCTACGAGCAGTACTTC.

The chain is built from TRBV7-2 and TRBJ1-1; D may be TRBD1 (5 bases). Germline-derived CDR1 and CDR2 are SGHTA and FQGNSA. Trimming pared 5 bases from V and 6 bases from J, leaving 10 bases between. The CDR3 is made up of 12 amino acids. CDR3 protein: CASSRPGAEAFF. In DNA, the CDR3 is TGTGCCAGCAGCCGACCGGGGGCTGAAGCTTTCTTT. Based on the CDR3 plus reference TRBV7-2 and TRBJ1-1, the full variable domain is GAGVSQSPSNKVTEKGKDVELRCDPISGHTALYWYRQSLGQGLEFLIYFQGNSAPDKSGLPSDRFSAERTGGSVSTLTIQRTQQEDSAVYLCASSRPGAEAFFGQGTRLTVV.

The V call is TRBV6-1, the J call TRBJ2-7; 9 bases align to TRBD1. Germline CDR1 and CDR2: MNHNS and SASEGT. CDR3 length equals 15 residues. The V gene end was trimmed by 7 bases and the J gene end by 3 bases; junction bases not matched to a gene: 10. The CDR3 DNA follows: TGTGCCAGCATTAATACAGGGGGCTCCAACTACGAGCAGTACTTC. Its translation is CASINTGGSNYEQYF.

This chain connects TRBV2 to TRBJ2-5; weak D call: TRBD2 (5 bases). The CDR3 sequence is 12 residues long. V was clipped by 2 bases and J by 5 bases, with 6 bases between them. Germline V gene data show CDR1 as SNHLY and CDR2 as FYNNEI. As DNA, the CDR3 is TGTGCCAGCAGTGAACAGCGGGAGACCCAGTACTTC. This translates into CASSEQRETQYF.

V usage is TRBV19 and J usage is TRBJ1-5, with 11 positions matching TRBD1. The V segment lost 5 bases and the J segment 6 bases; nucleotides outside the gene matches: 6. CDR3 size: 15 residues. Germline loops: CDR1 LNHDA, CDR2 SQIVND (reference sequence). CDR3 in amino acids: CASSARTGGGQPQHF. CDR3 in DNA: TGTGCCAGTAGTGCAAGGACAGGGGGCGGTCAGCCCCAGCATTTT.

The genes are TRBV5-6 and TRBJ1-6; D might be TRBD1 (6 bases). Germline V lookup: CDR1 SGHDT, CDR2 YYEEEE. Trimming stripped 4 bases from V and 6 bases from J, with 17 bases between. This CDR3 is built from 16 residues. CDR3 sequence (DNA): TGTGCCAGCAGCCCGCTGGGAGGGGGAACTAATTCACCCCTCCACTTT. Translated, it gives CASSPLGGGTNSPLHF.

CDR3 DNA: TGTGCCAGCAGCTCTACAGGGGAAGAGACCCAGTACTTC. Encoded protein: CASSSTGEETQYF. This sequence joins TRBV7-8 and TRBJ2-5, with 7 bases matching TRBD1. Losses at the gene ends were 4 bases for V and 3 bases for J; bases not matched to a gene: 2. CDR3 size: 13 residues. Germline lookup yields CDR1 SGHVS and CDR2 FQNEAQ.

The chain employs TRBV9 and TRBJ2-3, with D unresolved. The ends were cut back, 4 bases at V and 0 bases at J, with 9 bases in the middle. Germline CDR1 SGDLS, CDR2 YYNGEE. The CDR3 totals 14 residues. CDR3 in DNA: TGTGCCAGCAGCTTTATATCTAGCACAGATACGCAGTATTTT. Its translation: CASSFISSTDTQYF.

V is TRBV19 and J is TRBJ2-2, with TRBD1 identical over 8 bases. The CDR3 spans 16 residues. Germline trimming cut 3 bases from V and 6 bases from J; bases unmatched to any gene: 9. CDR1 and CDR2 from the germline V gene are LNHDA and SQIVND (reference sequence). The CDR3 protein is CASSIPQGAWPGELFF. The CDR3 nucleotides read TGTGCCAGTAGTATCCCTCAGGGGGCATGGCCCGGGGAGCTGTTTTTT. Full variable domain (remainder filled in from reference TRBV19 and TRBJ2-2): DGGITQSPKYLFRKEGQNVTLSCEQNLNHDAMYWYRQDPGQGLRLIYYSQIVNDFQKGDIAEGYSVSREKKESFPLTVTSAQKNPTAFYLCASSIPQGAWPGELFFGEGSRLTVL.

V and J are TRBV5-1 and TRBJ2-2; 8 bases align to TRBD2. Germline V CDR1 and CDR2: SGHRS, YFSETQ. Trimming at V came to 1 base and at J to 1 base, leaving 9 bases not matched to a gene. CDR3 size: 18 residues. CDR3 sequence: CASSLSFSGVMNTGELFF. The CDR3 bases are TGCGCCAGCAGCTTGTCGTTTAGCGGGGTAATGAACACCGGGGAGCTGTTTTTT.

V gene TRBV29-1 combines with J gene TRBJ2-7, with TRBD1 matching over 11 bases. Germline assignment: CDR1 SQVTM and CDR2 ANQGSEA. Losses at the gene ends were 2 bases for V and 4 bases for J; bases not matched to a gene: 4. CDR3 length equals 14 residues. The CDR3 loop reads CSVEWTGGPYEQYF. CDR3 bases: TGCAGCGTTGAATGGACAGGGGGCCCTTACGAGCAGTACTTC.

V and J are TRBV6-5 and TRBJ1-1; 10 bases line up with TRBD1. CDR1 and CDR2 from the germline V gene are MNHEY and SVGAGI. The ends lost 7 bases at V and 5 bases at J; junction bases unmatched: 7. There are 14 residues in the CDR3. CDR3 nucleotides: TGTGCCAGCACACGACAGGGGGCGAGGACTGAAGCTTTCTTT. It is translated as CASTRQGARTEAFF.

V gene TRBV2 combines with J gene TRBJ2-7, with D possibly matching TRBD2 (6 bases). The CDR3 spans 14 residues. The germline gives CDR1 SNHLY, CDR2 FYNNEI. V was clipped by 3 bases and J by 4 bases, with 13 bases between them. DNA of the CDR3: TGTGCCAGCAGTGACGGACTGGCGGGGTACGAGCAGTACTTC. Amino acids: CASSDGLAGYEQYF.